This note documents a single T cell receptor beta chain sequence. V was clipped by 2 bases and J by 7 bases; unmatched bases: 6. In germline, CDR1 is SGHVS, CDR2 FNYEAQ. The CDR3 contains 14 residues. These data come from a study of blood T cell repertoires in COVID-19. Looking at the study overall: Specimens from acute and convalescent COVID-19 originated in the United States, Italy and Spain. In each case, the material was cDNA or gDNA derived from T cells, B-cell-depleted T cells, or PBMCs.

Source study methods: Reference gene primers were amplified, and this amplification served to estimate nucleated cell counts. Libraries were prepared by immunoSEQ multiplex PCR; TCRdb keeps only in-frame clonotypes and omits some of them. The DNA was the basis for D and trimming; V, J and clone size are from that table. The table lists a few hundred thousand clones, roughly 88% of them singletons. The chain uses TRBV7-6 and TRBJ1-1; TRBD1 matches 8 bases. The source material was peripheral blood. The receptor comes from an elderly man with acute or convalescent COVID-19. CDR3 loop: CASSLIAGGGEAFF. The CDR3 nucleotides read TGTGCCAGCAGCTTAATTGCAGGGGGCGGTGAAGCTTTCTTT.